These T cell receptor beta chains were read from a single sample in a study of shared clonotypes between healthy human individuals. The data were produced by immunoSEQ multiplex PCR, yet TCRdb's version contains in-frame clones alone and is incomplete. The sample has around 1.6 million clones, 95% to 99% seen once. The specimen sequenced was naive CD4+ T cells sorted from blood. All receptors derive from a man aged 25-40 years in good health. Each CDR3 is given with its conserved first and last residue. The order of the fields is J gene, clone size, V gene, D gene, CDR3 DNA, CDR3 protein. A D gene is named only where the DNA matches it firmly. Clone size, where shown, is once, few, many, or a class for clones that have expanded.

TRBJ2-3,.,TRBV7-9,.,TGTGCCAGCAGCTCCGCCTCGGGGGGCACAGATACGCAGTATTTT,CASSSASGGTDTQYF
TRBJ2-7,.,TRBV7-9,TRBD1,TGTGCCAGCAGCTTAGATGGGGGGGACAGGGACGAGCAGTACTTC,CASSLDGGDRDEQYF
TRBJ2-7,.,TRBV9,.,TGTGCCAGCAGCGTAGCCATGGGGGGCAGGGAGCAGTACTTC,CASSVAMGGREQYF
TRBJ1-5,.,TRBV6-4,.,TGTGCCAAGAGGGACAGCAATCAGCCCCAGCATTTT,CAKRDSNQPQHF
TRBJ2-2,.,TRBV7-8,TRBD2,TGTGCCAGCAGCTTAATTTTGTCCATCGGACTAGCGGCCACCGGGGAGCTGTTTTTT,CASSLILSIGLAATGELFF
TRBJ2-7,once,TRBV14,TRBD2,TGTGCCAGCAGCCATTCTAGCGGGGTCTCCTACGAGCAGTACTTC,CASSHSSGVSYEQYF
TRBJ2-3,.,TRBV27,.,TGTGCCAGCAGTCACAGGATCACCCCAACAGATACGCAGTATTTT,CASSHRITPTDTQYF
TRBJ2-1,.,TRBV5-6,.,TGTGCCAGCAGCTTGTGGACAGTAAGTGAGCAGTTCTTC,CASSLWTVSEQFF
TRBJ1-1,once,TRBV29-1,.,TGCAGCGTTGAGAGACAGTTGAACACTGAAGCTTTCTTT,CSVERQLNTEAFF
TRBJ2-2,.,TRBV29-1,.,TGCAGCGTTCTCAGGGGGGAGCTGTTTTTT,CSVLRGELFF
TRBJ2-3,.,TRBV11-2,TRBD2,TGTGCCAGCAGCTTAGGTCGGCTAGCGGGAGGGCCCGTTCCTTTTGAGCAGTATTTT,CASSLGRLAGGPVPFEQYF
TRBJ2-3,.,TRBV27,.,TGTGCCAGCAGACTCCCGGGGGCGCCCCGAGATACGCAGTATTTT,CASRLPGAPRDTQYF
TRBJ2-7,.,TRBV10-2,.,TGCGCCAGCAGTTCTTTTTCCGGGGGTACCTACGAGCAGTACTTC,CASSSFSGGTYEQYF
TRBJ1-2,.,TRBV2,.,TGTGCCAGCAATAAAGAAAAGGCGGACTATGGCTACACCTTC,CASNKEKADYGYTF
TRBJ2-2,.,TRBV7-8,TRBD1,TGTGCCAGCAGCGCCGGGACAGGGTTAGGCGGGGAGCTGTTTTTT,CASSAGTGLGGELFF
TRBJ1-1,.,TRBV5-6,.,TGTGCCAGCAGCCAAGGACAGACCTACACTGAAGCTTTCTTT,CASSQGQTYTEAFF
TRBJ2-7,.,TRBV28,.,TGTGCCAGCAGGGACACCCCCTACGAGCAGTACTTC,CASRDTPYEQYF
TRBJ2-7,.,TRBV18,TRBD1,TGTGCCAGCTCACCCCCCGGGACAGGAACCTACGAGCAGTACTTC,CASSPPGTGTYEQYF
TRBJ1-1,.,TRBV29-1,.,TGCAGCGTACAAGGACGGACCTATAACACTGAAGCTTTCTTT,CSVQGRTYNTEAFF
TRBJ1-2,.,TRBV5-1,TRBD1,TGCGCCAGCAGCTTGGGTGGGACAGGGGATCAAGCTGGCTACACCTTC,CASSLGGTGDQAGYTF
TRBJ2-1,.,TRBV5-6,.,TGTGCCAGCAGTCCAGGACAGATTTCAGCCTACAATGAGCAGTTCTTC,CASSPGQISAYNEQFF
TRBJ1-2,.,TRBV5-1,.,TGCGCCAGCAGCTTGTTTCCAACAGGACCAAATGGCTACACCTTC,CASSLFPTGPNGYTF
TRBJ2-5,.,TRBV4-3,.,TGCGCCAGCAGCCAAGATAGACGGGGGGCCTGGCCGGGGGAGACCCAGTACTTC,CASSQDRRGAWPGETQYF
TRBJ2-4,.,TRBV7-9,.,TGTGCCAGCAGCTTACCCCCTAATCCAATTCAGTACTTC,CASSLPPNPIQYF
TRBJ1-2,few,TRBV5-1,.,TGCGCCAGCAGCCGAGACAGGATCGACGGCTACACCTTC,CASSRDRIDGYTF
TRBJ2-2,.,TRBV9,.,TGTGCCAGCAGCGTAGGGACCGGGGAGCTGTTTTTT,CASSVGTGELFF
TRBJ2-5,.,TRBV2,.,TGTGCCAGCAGTGAGGAGGGAGTAAGGATCGAGACCCAGTACTTC,CASSEEGVRIETQYF
TRBJ2-7,.,TRBV5-1,TRBD2,TGCGCCAGCAGCTTGCCAGCGGGAGAGGGGGAGCAGTACTTC,CASSLPAGEGEQYF
TRBJ2-1,.,TRBV27,TRBD1,TGTGCCAGCAGTTTTTTCCGACAGGGGGCGAGGAATGAGCAGTTCTTC,CASSFFRQGARNEQFF
TRBJ2-1,.,TRBV10-3,TRBD2,TGTGCCATCCTTCGGACTAGCGGGGTCAATGAGCAGTTCTTC,CAILRTSGVNEQFF
TRBJ2-7,once,TRBV28,.,TGTGCCAGCAGCCTTAGGTTGGGCGAGCAGTACTTC,CASSLRLGEQYF
TRBJ2-7,once,TRBV5-1,.,TGCGCCAGCAGCCACCGGACTTTCGGCGACGAGCAGTACTTC,CASSHRTFGDEQYF
TRBJ2-1,.,TRBV28,TRBD1,TGTGCCAGCAGGGGGGACAGGGCGGCGCGTGAGCAGTTCTTC,CASRGDRAAREQFF
TRBJ1-2,.,TRBV6-1,.,TGTGCCAGCAGTGAAGACTACGGGCGTCTCTATGGCTACACCTTC,CASSEDYGRLYGYTF
TRBJ1-5,.,TRBV28,.,TGTGCCAGCAGTTTATCGGGGACTCAGCCCCAGCATTTT,CASSLSGTQPQHF
TRBJ2-1,.,TRBV29-1,TRBD1,TGCAGCGTTCGACAGGGACCCGGCAATGAGCAGTTCTTC,CSVRQGPGNEQFF
TRBJ2-7,.,TRBV18,TRBD1,TGTGCCAGCTCACCATCAGGGGGAGACGAGCAGTACTTC,CASSPSGGDEQYF
TRBJ2-7,.,TRBV7-9,.,TGTGCCAGCGGAAAAGGACAGCAGACCTACGAGCAGTACTTC,CASGKGQQTYEQYF
TRBJ2-2,.,TRBV19,TRBD2,TGTGCTTCTAGCGGGAGAGCCGGGGAGCTGTTTTTT,CASSGRAGELFF
TRBJ1-1,.,TRBV18,.,TGTGCCAGCTCACCTTCGCAGGAGAACACTGAAGCTTTCTTT,CASSPSQENTEAFF
TRBJ2-7,.,TRBV5-4,.,TGTGCCAGCAGCCCGGGACTGATTCGAGGCGAGCAGTACTTC,CASSPGLIRGEQYF
TRBJ2-7,.,TRBV18,TRBD2,TGTGCCAGCTCACCACCGGGGCGGGAGGGCCGGTACTACGAGCAGTACTTC,CASSPPGREGRYYEQYF
TRBJ1-1,.,TRBV7-3,.,TGTGCCAGCAGCTTAACGGGGGTGAACACTGAAGCTTTCTTT,CASSLTGVNTEAFF
TRBJ1-1,.,TRBV7-2,.,TGTGCCAGCAGCTTAGTGGCTAGAGGGAACACTGAAGCTTTCTTT,CASSLVARGNTEAFF
TRBJ2-3,.,TRBV5-1,TRBD2,TGCGCCAGCAGACTAGCGGGGTCTAGCACAGATACGCAGTATTTT,CASRLAGSSTDTQYF
TRBJ1-2,.,TRBV25-1,TRBD1,TGTGCCAGCAGTGCCAGGACAGGGATGAGCTATGGCTACACCTTC,CASSARTGMSYGYTF
TRBJ2-1,.,TRBV28,TRBD2,TGTGCCAGCAGTTTTGGGGGGAGGGCCTTTGAGCAGTTCTTC,CASSFGGRAFEQFF
TRBJ2-5,.,TRBV5-4,TRBD1,TGTGCCAGCAGCACAAGACAGGGGGAAGAGACCCAGTACTTC,CASSTRQGEETQYF
TRBJ2-1,.,TRBV27,.,TGTGCCAGCAGTTCGTGGGCCACAAAATACAATGAGCAGTTCTTC,CASSSWATKYNEQFF
TRBJ2-7,.,TRBV27,.,TGTGCCAGCAGATTAAGGACAGCTACGACCTACGAGCAGTACTTC,CASRLRTATTYEQYF
TRBJ1-3,.,TRBV18,.,TGTGCCAGCTCACCCAACCTGACCCATCTCTTCTCTGGAAACACCATATATTTT,CASSPNLTHLFSGNTIYF
TRBJ1-1,.,TRBV18,.,TGTGCCAGCTCGCCTAACACTGAAGCTTTCTTT,CASSPNTEAFF
TRBJ2-7,.,TRBV5-1,.,TGCGCCAGCAGCTTGGTGGGTAGCGGTACCTACGAGCAGTACTTC,CASSLVGSGTYEQYF
TRBJ2-7,.,TRBV5-1,TRBD1,TGCGCCAGGGGACAGGGAGCCTACGAGCAGTACTTC,CARGQGAYEQYF
TRBJ2-1,.,TRBV5-1,TRBD2,TGCGCCAGCAGCTTGGTTACTAGCGTGAACAATGAGCAGTTCTTC,CASSLVTSVNNEQFF